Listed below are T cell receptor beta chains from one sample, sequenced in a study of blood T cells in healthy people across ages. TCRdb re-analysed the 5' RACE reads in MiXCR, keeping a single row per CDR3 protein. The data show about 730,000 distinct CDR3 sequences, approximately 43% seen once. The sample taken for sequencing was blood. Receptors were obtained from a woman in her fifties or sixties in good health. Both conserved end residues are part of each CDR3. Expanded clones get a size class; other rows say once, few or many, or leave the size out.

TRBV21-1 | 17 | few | CASTPGRAGMDNYGYTF
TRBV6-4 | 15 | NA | CASSRDRGSNSPLHF
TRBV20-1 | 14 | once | CSAVAGTANSPLHF
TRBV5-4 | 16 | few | CASSISGLSSYNEQFF
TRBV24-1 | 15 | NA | CATGAGTITYNEQFF
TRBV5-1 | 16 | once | CASSFDSPAVGTEAFF
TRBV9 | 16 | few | CASSPRRGSGTYEQYF
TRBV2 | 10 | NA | CASSEGRLFF
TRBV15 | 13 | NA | CATSITGLREQYF
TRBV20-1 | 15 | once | CSASTLRGGDYEQYF
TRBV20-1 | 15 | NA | CSAITGSAMDTEAFF
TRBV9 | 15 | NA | CASSVAVRGMETQYF
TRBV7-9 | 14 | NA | CASSLQDSDQPQHF
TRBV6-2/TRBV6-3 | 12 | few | CASGGRTDTQYF
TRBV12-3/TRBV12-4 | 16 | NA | CASSSGPGGIISPLHF
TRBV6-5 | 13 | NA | CATSSISADAQYF
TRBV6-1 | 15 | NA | CASSETGNSNQPQHF
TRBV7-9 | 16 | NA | CASSPQSGENPLEQYF
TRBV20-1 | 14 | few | CSASFRVSHYEQYF
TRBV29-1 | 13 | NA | CSGTGTGMYEQYF
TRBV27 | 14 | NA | CASSVSSGTDTQYF
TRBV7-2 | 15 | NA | CASSSLPQKGETQYF
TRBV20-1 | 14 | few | CSKFLAGGTYEQYF
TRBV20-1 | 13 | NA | CSASGFVINEQFF
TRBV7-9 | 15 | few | CASSTGGGIQETQYF
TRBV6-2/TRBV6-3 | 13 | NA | CASRRTGDFEQFF
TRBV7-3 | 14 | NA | CASSPIVGANVLTF
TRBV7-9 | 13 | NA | CASSLTGTYEQFF
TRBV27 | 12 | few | CASDGEGETQYF
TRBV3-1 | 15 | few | CASSPGGWGNQPQHF
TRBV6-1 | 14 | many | CASLQGAGHYGYTF
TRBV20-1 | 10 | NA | CSARANEQFF
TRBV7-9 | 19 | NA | CASSLVAGLAGGGSYEQYF
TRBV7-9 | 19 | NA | CASSPQGLAGIRSYSEQFF
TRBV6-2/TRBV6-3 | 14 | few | CASTLGLATTEQFF
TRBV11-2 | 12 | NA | CASRRSGTEAFF
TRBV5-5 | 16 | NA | CASSLSQGASGNTIYF
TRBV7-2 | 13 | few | CASSSDIDTEAFF
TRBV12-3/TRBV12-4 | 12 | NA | CASRFGADTQYF
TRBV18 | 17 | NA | CASSPPRPTGGRDGYTF
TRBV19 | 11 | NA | CASSIGNEQFF
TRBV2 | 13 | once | CASRLLGHVEQYF